Below are 23 T cell receptor beta chains sequenced from a single sample in a study of T cells in Graves' hyperthyroidism and ophthalmopathy. From RNA transcripts, TCR beta CDR3 regions were amplified. When the TCR CDR3 underwent first-round RT-PCR, the HTBI primer set was used. TCRdb fed the multiplex PCR reads into MiXCR, producing one record per CDR3 protein. Of 500,000 to 600,000 distinct CDR3 sequences detected, 40% to 55% appear once; the ten largest clones hold 15% to 20%. The sequenced sample consisted of peripheral blood or thyroid tissue (not recorded which). The receptors were gathered from an adult woman with Graves' disease, either hyperthyroidism or ophthalmopathy (not recorded which).

This clonotype was observed a few times. The J gene is TRBJ2-7, the V gene TRBV7-9; a weak D match, TRBD2 (6 bases). CDR1 and CDR2 (germline): SEHNR, FQNEAQ (reference sequence). CDR3 length: 14 amino acids. Trimming removed 6 bases from V and 3 bases from J, with 15 bases in between. The CDR3 sequence is CASRPGGRLYEQYF. The CDR3, as DNA: TGTGCCAGCAGACCCGGGGGTCGGCTCTACGAGCAGTACTTC.

This clonotype was observed a few times. The rearrangement joins TRBV4-1 to TRBJ2-3; maybe TRBD2 (6 bases). This CDR3 is built from 15 residues. CDR1 and CDR2 (germline): MGHRA, YSYEKL. V lost 1 base and J 2 bases, leaving 10 bases between the germline ends. The CDR3 nucleotides are TGCGCCAGCAGCCAAGGATGGGGGGACACAGATACGCAGTATTTT. This gives the protein CASSQGWGDTDTQYF.

This chain joins TRBV4-2 and TRBJ2-1; D not certain. Germline V gene lookup returns CDR1 LGHNA and CDR2 YNFKEQ. Trimming took 4 bases from V and 11 from J, leaving 15 bases between them. CDR3 length: 13 residues. Here the CDR3 reads CASSPSGRRQQFF. The CDR3 region has the DNA TGTGCCAGCAGCCCATCGGGTCGCAGGCAGCAGTTCTTC.

The chain has TRBV7-3 and TRBJ2-5; tentative D call: TRBD1 (6 bases). Per the germline V gene, CDR1 is SGHTA and CDR2 is FQGTGA. This CDR3 region has 16 residues. V was pared by 4 bases and J by 1 base, with 16 bases between. The CDR3: CASSSQPRGSQETQYF. CDR3 DNA: TGTGCCAGCAGCTCACAACCAAGGGGGTCCCAAGAGACCCAGTACTTC.

The table lists this clonotype with many counts. The V call is TRBV27, the J call TRBJ1-1, with D possibly being TRBD1 (6 bases). This CDR3 has 14 amino acids. Germline-derived CDR1 and CDR2 are MNHEY and SMNVEV (reference sequence). V was shortened by 3 bases and J by 4 bases, with 12 bases between the two germline ends. The CDR3 region is CASSLQGSITEAFF. Here the CDR3 DNA reads TGTGCCAGCAGTTTGCAGGGGTCGATCACTGAAGCTTTCTTT.

The CDR3 DNA is TGTGCCAGCAGTTACGGACGGAGCTCCTACGAGCAGTACTTC. Translating gives CASSYGRSSYEQYF. The chain recombines TRBV6-5 with TRBJ2-7, with D uncertain. Trimming took 2 bases from V and 0 from J, leaving 8 bases between them. The CDR3 consists of 14 residues. CDR1 MNHEY and CDR2 SVGAGI come from the germline V gene.

The CDR3 bases are TGTGCCAGCAGGGTCAGTTCGGATACGCAGTATTTT. It codes for CASRVSSDTQYF. The chain employs TRBV2 and TRBJ2-3; D is uncertain. Trimming removed 6 bases at V and 6 bases at J, with 10 bases between. Germline V gene lookup returns CDR1 SNHLY and CDR2 FYNNEI. CDR3 length: 12 residues.

The sample holds many counts of this clonotype. The CDR3 nucleotides are TGTGCCAGCAGCTCGTATAGCAATCAGCCCCAGCATTTT. It encodes CASSSYSNQPQHF. This chain links TRBV7-2 with TRBJ1-5; no clear D gene. The CDR3 contains 13 residues. Germline assignment: CDR1 SGHTA and CDR2 FQGNSA. V gave up 4 bases and J gave up 0 bases, with 4 bases separating them.

This clonotype was counted a single time. One end of the junction is discordant with germline, which a read error may explain. This sequence joins TRBV2 and TRBJ2-3, with D tentatively TRBD1 or TRBD2 (5 bases each). The CDR3 runs to 16 residues. The germline gives CDR1 SNHLY, CDR2 FYNNEI. DNA of the CDR3: TGTGTCAGCAGTGACTCCGGGACGTACCGCACAGATACGCAGTATTTT. It is translated as CVSSDSGTYRTDTQYF. Using reference TRBV2 and TRBJ2-3 for the parts outside the CDR3, the full variable domain is EPEVTQTPSHQVTQMGQEVILRCVPISNHLYFYWYRQILGQKVEFLVSFYNNEISEKSEIFDDQFSVERPDGSNFTLKIRSTKLEDSAMYFCVSSDSGTYRTDTQYFGPGTRLTVL.

This clonotype was observed a single time. The chain combines TRBV7-3 with TRBJ2-1, with TRBD2 matching 7 bases. In germline, CDR1 is SGHTA, CDR2 FQGTGA. This CDR3 is built from 13 residues. V dropped 0 bases and J dropped 9; count of bases not matched to a gene: 2. The CDR3 sequence is CASSLTAGAEQFF. For the CDR3, the DNA is TGTGCCAGCAGCTTAACCGCGGGAGCTGAGCAGTTCTTC.

This clonotype was detected ten times or more. The CDR3 DNA reads TGTGCCAGCAGCTCAGGCCCTCAGAGAGGTGATGAAAAACTGTTTTTT. Amino acids: CASSSGPQRGDEKLFF. The V call is TRBV13, the J call TRBJ1-4; D unresolved. The V gene lost 4 bases and the J gene lost 6 bases, with 18 bases spanning the gap. The CDR3 length is 16 residues. Germline CDR1 is PRHDT and CDR2 is FYEKMQ (reference sequence).

The chain recombines TRBV7-9 with TRBJ1-2; D is unresolved. Germline values: CDR1 SEHNR, CDR2 FQNEAQ (reference sequence). This CDR3 is 13 amino acids long. Trimming pared 5 bases from V and 7 bases from J, leaving 14 bases between. As DNA, the CDR3 is TGTGCCAGCAGCGCCTTCGGAGTAATTGGCTACACCTTC. The encoded protein is CASSAFGVIGYTF.

This chain links TRBV7-2 with TRBJ2-4, with 8 positions matching TRBD2. With 1 base clipped from V and 1 base from J, the junction kept 3 bases outside the gene matches. The germline CDR1 and CDR2 sequences are SGHTA and FQGNSA. CDR3 size: 16 residues. CDR3 amino acids: CASSLEGGRAKNIQYF. In nucleotides, the CDR3 is TGTGCCAGCAGCTTAGAGGGCGGGAGGGCCAAAAACATTCAGTACTTC.

This clonotype was counted only a few times. This chain links TRBV7-8 with TRBJ2-1; D is unclear. There are 14 residues in the CDR3. V gave up 7 bases and J gave up 5 bases, with 15 bases separating them. Germline values: CDR1 SGHVS, CDR2 FQNEAQ. CDR3 coding DNA: TGTGCCAGCATCGTATCCTCGGCCCACAATGAGCAGTTCTTC. The encoded protein is CASIVSSAHNEQFF.

Worth noting for this clonotype: No conserved phenylalanine or tryptophan is present at the end of the CDR3, so a read error is the likely explanation. The DNA is omitted, as the CDR3 cannot be located on it reliably, and the CDR3 follows TCRdb's listing. V gene TRBV7-9 combines with J gene TRBJ1-4; TRBD1 reflects the table's D call only, with no check against the DNA. Germline loops: CDR1 SEHNR, CDR2 FQNEAQ (reference sequence). The CDR3 is 11 amino acids long, termini counted. CDR3 protein: CASSPGRGLPY.

This clonotype was recorded many times. The chain combines TRBV28 with TRBJ1-5; unclear D gene. CDR3 length: 12 amino acids. V dropped 8 bases and J dropped 7 bases, with 12 bases sitting between them. Germline CDR1 and CDR2: MDHEN and SYDVKM. The CDR3 DNA reads as TGTGCCAGCGGGATCGGCGGACAGCCCCAGCATTTT. This encodes CASGIGGQPQHF.

In DNA form, the CDR3 reads TGTGCCTGGAGCAATCCGGGACAGGGGCCCTACGAGCAGTACTTC. This codes for CAWSNPGQGPYEQYF. The V gene is TRBV30, the J gene TRBJ2-7; 10 bases match TRBD1. Germline CDR1 is GTSNPN and CDR2 is SVGIG (reference sequence). This CDR3 has 15 residues. V lost 3 bases, J lost 2 bases, and 7 bases stayed unmatched.

This clonotype was seen repeatedly, ten times or more. The V call is TRBV19, the J call TRBJ1-5; 8 bases are shared with TRBD1. V dropped 9 bases and J dropped 5; count of bases not matched to a gene: 9. CDR3 length: 14 residues. The germline V gene encodes CDR1 LNHDA and CDR2 SQIVND (reference sequence). CDR3 sequence reads: CASGQGGRDQPQHF. CDR3 bases: TGTGCCAGCGGACAGGGCGGGCGGGATCAGCCCCAGCATTTT.

The V and J genes are TRBV10-2 and TRBJ1-2; TRBD1 aligns across 10 bases. V lost 6 bases and J lost 8; bases outside the gene matches: 9. This CDR3 comprises 14 residues. Germline assignment: CDR1 WSHSY and CDR2 SAAADI. The CDR3 loop is CASSHPGQGKGYTF. The CDR3 bases are TGCGCCAGCAGCCACCCGGGACAGGGGAAAGGCTACACCTTC.

This sequence joins TRBV24-1 and TRBJ2-2, with D perhaps TRBD1 (6 bases). This CDR3 is 13 amino acids long. The germline V gene encodes CDR1 KGHDR and CDR2 SFDVKD. V lost 10 bases and J lost 6, with 14 bases in between. Here the CDR3 DNA reads TGTGCCACAGGGGACACCGACCCCGGGGAGCTGTTTTTT. Translating gives CATGDTDPGELFF.

This clonotype was observed many times. V and J are TRBV4-1 and TRBJ1-2, with no clear D. Trimming removed 2 bases at V and 0 bases at J, with 10 bases between. The CDR3 has 15 residues. Looked up from germline, CDR1 is MGHRA and CDR2 is YSYEKL. CDR3 in amino acids: CASSQLRGPNYGYTF. The CDR3 DNA sequence: TGCGCCAGCAGCCAACTCCGGGGTCCTAACTATGGCTACACCTTC.

This clonotype came up many times. V and J are TRBV7-8 and TRBJ1-5; D not certain. The CDR3 is 13 residues long. The V end was cut by 7 bases, the J end by 4 bases, with 11 bases between. CDR1 and CDR2 from the germline V gene are SGHVS and FQNEAQ. The CDR3 DNA reads as TGTGCCAGCACAGTCGAACGTAATCAGCCCCAGCATTTT. Protein sequence: CASTVERNQPQHF. Based on the CDR3 plus reference TRBV7-8 and TRBJ1-5, the full variable domain is GAGVSQSPRYKVAKRGQDVALRCDPISGHVSLFWYQQALGQGPEFLTYFQNEAQLDKSGLPSDRFFAERPEGSVSTLKIQRTQQEDSAVYLCASTVERNQPQHFGDGTRLSIL.

V and J are TRBV25-1 and TRBJ1-1, with D possibly being TRBD1 (5 bases). CDR3 length equals 16 residues. Germline CDR1 is MGHDK and CDR2 is SYGVNS. V lost 6 bases and J 0 bases, leaving 17 bases between the germline ends. DNA of the CDR3: TGTGCCAGCAGCTCTAACAGGCGGGGGATGAACACTGAAGCTTTCTTT. Its protein is CASSSNRRGMNTEAFF.